The clone carrying this TCR beta chain showed up many times. As yet, its antigen is unknown. This record comes from a study of neurological immune-mediated disorders. Findings and caveats of the study: The absence of shared CDR3 amino acid sequences among expanded clones across subjects suggests private repertoires in all groups.

The germline V gene has CDR1 SGHRS and CDR2 YFSETQ. V was pared by 8 bases and J by 3 bases, with 12 bases between. This CDR3 has 13 residues. Time point: longitudinal time-point 2. The cDNA was generated through 5'RACE incorporating 10-nucleotide random UMIs. TCRdb reanalysed the 5' RACE reads using MiXCR and keeps one entry per CDR3 protein. The sample carries under 100,000 distinct CDR3 sequences, less than 15% recorded once. The chain is built from TRBV5-1 and TRBJ2-1, with D maybe TRBD2 (5 bases). Sequenced input: PBMCs. The sequence was collected from a female donor with HTLV-1-associated myelopathy (HAM/TSP). In DNA form, the CDR3 reads TGCGCCAGTGGACGGGGAGACTACAATGAGCAGTTCTTC. Amino acid sequence: CASGRGDYNEQFF.